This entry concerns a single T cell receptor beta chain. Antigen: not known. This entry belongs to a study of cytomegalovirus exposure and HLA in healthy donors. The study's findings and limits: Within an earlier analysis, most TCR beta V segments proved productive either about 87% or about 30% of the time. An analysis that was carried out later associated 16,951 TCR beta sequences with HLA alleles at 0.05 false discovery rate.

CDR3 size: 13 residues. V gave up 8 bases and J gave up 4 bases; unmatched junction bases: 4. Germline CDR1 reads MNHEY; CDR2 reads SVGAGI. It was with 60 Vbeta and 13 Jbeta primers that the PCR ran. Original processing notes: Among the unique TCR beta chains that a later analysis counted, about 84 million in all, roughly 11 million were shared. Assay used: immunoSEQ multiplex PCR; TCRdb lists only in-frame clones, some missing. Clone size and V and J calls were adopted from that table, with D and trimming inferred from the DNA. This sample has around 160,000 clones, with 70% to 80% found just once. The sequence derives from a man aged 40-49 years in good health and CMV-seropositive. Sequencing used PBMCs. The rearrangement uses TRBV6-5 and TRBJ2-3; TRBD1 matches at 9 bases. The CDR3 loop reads CASGDREADTQYF. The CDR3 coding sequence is TGTGCCAGCGGGGACAGGGAGGCAGATACGCAGTATTTT.